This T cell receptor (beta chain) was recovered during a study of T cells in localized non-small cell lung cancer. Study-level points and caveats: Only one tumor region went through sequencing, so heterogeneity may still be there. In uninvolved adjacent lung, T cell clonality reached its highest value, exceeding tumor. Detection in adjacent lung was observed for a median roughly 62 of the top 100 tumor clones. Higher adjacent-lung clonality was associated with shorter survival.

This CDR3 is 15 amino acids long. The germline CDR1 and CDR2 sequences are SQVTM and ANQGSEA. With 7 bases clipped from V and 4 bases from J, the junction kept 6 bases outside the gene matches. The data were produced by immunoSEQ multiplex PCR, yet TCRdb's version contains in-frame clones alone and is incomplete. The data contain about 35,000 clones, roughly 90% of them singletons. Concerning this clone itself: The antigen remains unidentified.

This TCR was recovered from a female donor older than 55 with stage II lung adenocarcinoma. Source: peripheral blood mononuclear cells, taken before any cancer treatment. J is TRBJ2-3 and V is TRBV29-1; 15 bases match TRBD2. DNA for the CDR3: TGCAGCGCCTGGACTAGCGGGAGGGACTCAGATACGCAGTATTTT. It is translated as CSAWTSGRDSDTQYF.